The 17 T cell receptor beta chains presented below share a single source sample, sequenced in a study of OX40 agonist ivuxolimab in advanced cancers. Assay used: immunoSEQ multiplex PCR; TCRdb lists only in-frame clones, some missing. The table lists 72,000 or so clones, nearly 90% of them singletons. The input for sequencing was CD4+ or CD8+ T cells sorted from blood, taken in a trial of the OX40 agonist ivuxolimab. These TCRs come from an adult with an advanced solid tumor such as melanoma, head and neck, liver or kidney cancer.

The chain couples TRBV15 to TRBJ1-6; D is undetermined. With 0 bases removed from V and 11 bases from J, the gap between germline ends came to 14 bases. The CDR3 runs to 15 residues. Germline V gene data show CDR1 as LNHNV and CDR2 as YYDKDF (reference sequence). The CDR3 is CATSRDLGDGAPLHF. The CDR3 bases are TGTGCCACCAGCAGAGATTTGGGCGATGGAGCACCCCTCCACTTT.

The chain combines TRBV6-5 with TRBJ1-2; the match to TRBD1 covers 8 bases. CDR1 MNHEY and CDR2 SVGAGI come from the germline V gene. J lost 4 bases, V lost 2 bases, and 3 bases had no gene match. The CDR3 extends over 14 amino acids. The CDR3 sequence is CASSYQTGVYGYTF. Written as DNA, the CDR3 is TGTGCCAGCAGTTACCAGACAGGGGTCTATGGCTACACCTTC.

The rearrangement links TRBV15 to TRBJ2-3, with D tentatively TRBD2 (5 bases). Germline CDR1 is LNHNV and CDR2 is YYDKDF (reference sequence). CDR3 length: 14 amino acids. V was pared by 1 base and J by 5 bases, with 10 bases between. CDR3 protein: CATSRVRGKDTQYF. The CDR3 nucleotides are TGTGCCACCAGCAGAGTTCGAGGGAAAGATACGCAGTATTTT.

This rearrangement joins TRBV2 to TRBJ2-7; TRBD1 aligns across 7 bases. The V gene end was trimmed by 4 bases and the J gene end by 0 bases; junction bases not matched to a gene: 6. Germline CDR1 is SNHLY and CDR2 is FYNNEI. The CDR3 spans 15 residues. The DNA of the CDR3 is TGTGCCAGCAGTGCTGACAGGGTCGTCTCCTACGAGCAGTACTTC. This sequence encodes CASSADRVVSYEQYF.

This clone was observed a single time. The chain carries TRBV29-1 and TRBJ1-2; 10 nucleotides line up with TRBD1. The germline V gene has CDR1 SQVTM and CDR2 ANQGSEA. CDR3 length: 14 residues. V shed 4 bases and J 1 base; nucleotides not matched to a gene: 3. The CDR3 DNA follows: TGCAGCGTTGGGGGACAGGGGTTTAACTATGGCTACACCTTC. Translated, it gives CSVGGQGFNYGYTF. Using reference TRBV29-1 and TRBJ1-2 for the parts outside the CDR3, the full variable domain is SAVISQKPSRDICQRGTSLTIQCQVDSQVTMMFWYRQQPGQSLTLIATANQGSEATYESGFVIDKFPISRPNLTFSTLTVSNMSPEDSSIYLCSVGGQGFNYGYTFGSGTRLTVV.

The V gene is TRBV7-9, the J gene TRBJ2-3, with a tentative D call TRBD2 (6 bases). In germline, CDR1 is SEHNR, CDR2 FQNEAQ (reference sequence). The CDR3 length is 12 residues. V was clipped by 2 bases and J by 6 bases, with 6 bases between them. CDR3 in amino acids: CASSLLADTQYF. DNA of the CDR3: TGTGCCAGCAGCTTACTAGCGGATACGCAGTATTTT.

Only one count was recorded for this clone. This chain uses TRBV7-2 with TRBJ2-2; 11 bases align to TRBD1. The CDR3 is 17 amino acids. CDR1 is SGHTA, CDR2 FQGNSA, per germline. The V gene end was trimmed by 1 base and the J gene end by 5 bases; junction bases not matched to a gene: 6. The CDR3 here is CASSLVGQGAGTGELFF. The CDR3, as DNA: TGTGCCAGCAGCTTAGTAGGACAGGGGGCGGGAACCGGGGAGCTGTTTTTT.

This clone has only one observation. Written as DNA, the CDR3 is TGCGCCAGCAGCTCCGACAGCTACTATGGCTACACCTTC. Residues: CASSSDSYYGYTF. The J gene is TRBJ1-2, the V gene TRBV5-1, with D tentatively TRBD1 (5 bases). V lost 3 bases, J lost 3 bases, and 9 bases lay in between. The CDR3 covers 13 residues. Germline assignment: CDR1 SGHRS and CDR2 YFSETQ.

The genes are TRBV7-9 and TRBJ2-1; a possible D gene is TRBD1 (5 bases). The CDR3 contains 16 residues. V was cut by 5 bases and J by 5 bases, with 19 bases left in between. The germline CDR1 and CDR2 sequences are SEHNR and FQNEAQ (reference sequence). Here the CDR3 reads CASSASRGQEDNEQFF. CDR3 nucleotide sequence: TGTGCCAGCAGCGCCTCTAGGGGTCAGGAAGACAATGAGCAGTTCTTC.

The chain carries TRBV27 and TRBJ2-5; weak D call: TRBD2 (5 bases). Germline V gives CDR1 MNHEY, CDR2 SMNVEV (reference sequence). Trimming took off 3 bases at V and 5 bases at J, with 16 bases between the two ends. The CDR3 sequence is 15 residues long. CDR3 in amino acids: CASSFGLSRSETQYF. The CDR3 DNA reads TGTGCCAGCAGTTTTGGACTGTCGCGGTCTGAGACCCAGTACTTC.

In this sample, this clone turned up once. V gene TRBV6-5 combines with J gene TRBJ1-3; 7 nucleotides agree with TRBD1. The CDR3 runs 16 residues. Trimming cost V 8 bases and J 4 bases; bases outside gene matches: 14. Germline CDR1 is MNHEY and CDR2 is SVGAGI. The CDR3 DNA follows: TGTGCCAGCGGTTCCCTCTTAGGGACAGCAGGAAACACCATATATTTT. Residues: CASGSLLGTAGNTIYF.

The chain is built from TRBV19 and TRBJ2-3, with TRBD2 identical over 13 bases. The CDR3 runs to 15 residues. Germline trimming cut 7 bases from V and 11 bases from J; bases unmatched to any gene: 12. The germline gives CDR1 LNHDA, CDR2 SQIVND (reference sequence). The CDR3 region has the DNA TGTGCCAGTACCACCGCCGGGACTAGCGGGATAGGGCAGTATTTT. Translation: CASTTAGTSGIGQYF.

The chain links TRBV28 to TRBJ1-1; D unclear. The CDR3 contains 16 residues. Germline assignment: CDR1 MDHEN and CDR2 SYDVKM. Trimming stripped 8 bases from V and 1 base from J, with 20 bases between. The DNA of the CDR3 is TGTGCCAGCCGGGCCGTTGGGTGGGGAAGGAACACTGAAGCTTTCTTT. It is translated as CASRAVGWGRNTEAFF.

The chain is built from TRBV13 and TRBJ1-1, with no clear D. Looked up from germline, CDR1 is PRHDT and CDR2 is FYEKMQ (reference sequence). This CDR3 is 15 amino acids long. The germline V and J ends were trimmed by 0 bases and 1 base, with 9 bases remaining between them. The CDR3 is CASSLGMAGNTEAFF. CDR3 in DNA: TGTGCCAGCAGCTTAGGCATGGCAGGGAACACTGAAGCTTTCTTT.

The rearrangement uses TRBV5-1 and TRBJ1-1; no clear D. Germline-derived CDR1 and CDR2 are SGHRS and YFSETQ. Trimming took off 4 bases at V and 5 bases at J, with 15 bases between the two ends. The CDR3 loop spans 14 amino acids. CDR3 bases: TGCGCCAGCAGCACGGATCTTGTAGGAACTGAAGCTTTCTTT. This translates into CASSTDLVGTEAFF.

This clone was counted a single time. The chain employs TRBV30 and TRBJ1-2; 7 bases are a match to TRBD1. The CDR3 has 13 amino acids. V gave up 7 bases and J gave up 1 base; unmatched junction bases: 6. Germline CDR1 is GTSNPN and CDR2 is SVGIG (reference sequence). CDR3 sequence: CASGGAGNYGYTF. In DNA, the CDR3 is TGTGCCTCAGGGGGGGCGGGTAACTATGGCTACACCTTC.

The chain links TRBV7-9 to TRBJ2-6, with 9 nucleotides matching TRBD1. Germline CDR1 and CDR2: SEHNR and FQNEAQ (reference sequence). The CDR3 length is 18 residues. V was clipped by 5 bases and J by 4 bases; unmatched bases: 12. CDR3 bases: TGTGCCAGCAGCCTTCAACCGGGACAGGGTTCAGGGGCCAACGTCCTGACTTTC. It encodes CASSLQPGQGSGANVLTF.